The 26 T cell receptor beta chains reported below all come from one sample, sequenced in a study of T cell responses to AZD1222 COVID-19 vaccine. Sequencing was performed with immunoSEQ multiplex PCR; in TCRdb, only in-frame clones are kept and a portion is missing. The table includes some 150,000 clones, 85% to 95% detected once. This sample comprised peripheral blood, obtained on day 0 of AZD1222 vaccination. Receptor source: an adult in good health.

The chain couples TRBV20-1 to TRBJ1-5; no clear D gene. V was shortened by 3 bases and J by 0 bases, with 15 bases between the two germline ends. This CDR3 has 16 amino acids. The germline V gene encodes CDR1 DFQATT and CDR2 SNEGSKA (reference sequence). CDR3 nucleotide sequence: TGCAGTGCTAGTAGGAAGGGCAGAAATAGCAATCAGCCCCAGCATTTT. Translating it yields CSASRKGRNSNQPQHF.

V gene TRBV4-3 combines with J gene TRBJ1-6, with TRBD1 as a possible D gene (6 bases). CDR1 and CDR2 (germline): LGHNA, YSLEER. V was shortened by 0 bases and J by 6 bases, with 12 bases between the two germline ends. The CDR3 runs 16 residues. The CDR3 bases are TGCGCCAGCAGCCAAGATTTCTCCAGGGGTAATTCACCCCTCCACTTT. Protein: CASSQDFSRGNSPLHF.

This clone was recorded once. This sequence joins TRBV13 and TRBJ2-2; D is unclear. V was cut by 7 bases and J by 5 bases, with 14 bases left in between. The CDR3 length is 14 residues. Germline-derived CDR1 and CDR2 are PRHDT and FYEKMQ (reference sequence). The CDR3 protein is CASNTYGGTGELFF. CDR3 coding DNA: TGTGCCAGCAACACTTACGGCGGAACCGGGGAGCTGTTTTTT. Drawing the rest from reference TRBV13 and TRBJ2-2, the complete variable domain is AAGVIQSPRHLIKEKRETATLKCYPIPRHDTVYWYQQGPGQDPQFLISFYEKMQSDKGSIPDRFSAQQFSDYHSELNMSSLELGDSALYFCASNTYGGTGELFFGEGSRLTVL.

This chain links TRBV18 with TRBJ2-7, with D hard to call. Per the germline V gene, CDR1 is KGHSH and CDR2 is LQKENI. This CDR3 contains 15 residues. Trimming took 8 bases from V and 2 from J, leaving 19 bases between them. The CDR3 region has the DNA TGTGCCAGCGCCCTAGGGCAGGCTACAACCTACGAGCAGTACTTC. It codes for CASALGQATTYEQYF.

V is TRBV7-8 and J is TRBJ1-1; no clear D gene. V gave up 2 bases and J gave up 6 bases, with 13 bases separating them. Germline loops: CDR1 SGHVS, CDR2 FQNEAQ. The CDR3 is made up of 14 amino acids. CDR3 coding DNA: TGTGCCAGCAGCTTACGTTGGGAACGGTCTGAAGCTTTCTTT. It yields the protein CASSLRWERSEAFF.

V gene TRBV28 combines with J gene TRBJ1-1; a weak D match, TRBD1 (6 bases). The CDR3 has 15 residues. Looked up from germline, CDR1 is MDHEN and CDR2 is SYDVKM. V dropped 5 bases and J dropped 0 bases, with 13 bases sitting between them. In DNA form, the CDR3 reads TGTGCCAGCAGTAAAAGGACAGTCTTGAACACTGAAGCTTTCTTT. It translates to CASSKRTVLNTEAFF. Variable domain in full (rest from reference TRBV28 and TRBJ1-1): DVKVTQSSRYLVKRTGEKVFLECVQDMDHENMFWYRQDPGLGLRLIYFSYDVKMKEKGDIPEGYSVSREKKERFSLILESASTNQTSMYLCASSKRTVLNTEAFFGQGTRLTVV.

The rearrangement links TRBV7-2 to TRBJ1-2; 7 nucleotides line up with TRBD1. The CDR3 length is 11 residues. Germline loops: CDR1 SGHTA, CDR2 FQGNSA. V dropped 8 bases and J dropped 4; count of bases not matched to a gene: 1. CDR3 DNA: TGTGCCAGCGGGACAGCCTATGGCTACACCTTC. Its translation: CASGTAYGYTF.

The chain combines TRBV9 with TRBJ2-7, with 10 bases that match TRBD1. Germline CDR1 reads SGDLS; CDR2 reads YYNGEE. The CDR3 totals 19 residues. J lost 2 bases, V lost 3 bases, and 17 bases had no gene match. DNA for the CDR3: TGTGCCAGCAGCGGGCCGGGACAGGGGCGAACCTCCAACCCCTACGAGCAGTACTTC. Translation gives CASSGPGQGRTSNPYEQYF.

The gene calls are TRBV27 and TRBJ1-3, with 8 bases lining up with TRBD1. The CDR3 has 15 amino acids. With V trimmed by 6 bases and J by 3 bases, 7 bases remained unmatched. Looked up from germline, CDR1 is MNHEY and CDR2 is SMNVEV (reference sequence). CDR3 in DNA: TGTGCCAGCAGGTTACAGGGGGTTGGTGGAAACACCATATATTTT. Its translation is CASRLQGVGGNTIYF.

The chain links TRBV9 to TRBJ1-1; weak D call: TRBD1 (6 bases). Germline V gene lookup returns CDR1 SGDLS and CDR2 YYNGEE. V dropped 3 bases and J dropped 2 bases, with 14 bases sitting between them. The CDR3 runs 15 residues. CDR3 region: CASSASGTLNTEAFF. DNA for the CDR3: TGTGCCAGCAGCGCCTCCGGGACATTAAACACTGAAGCTTTCTTT.

The gene calls are TRBV6-4 and TRBJ1-2, with D tentatively TRBD1 (6 bases). The CDR3 is 13 amino acids. The germline V gene has CDR1 MRHNA and CDR2 SNTAGT. Trimming took 6 bases from V and 3 from J, leaving 11 bases between them. The CDR3 DNA follows: TGTGCCAGCAGAGGGGGAGAAGACTATGGCTACACCTTC. Its translation: CASRGGEDYGYTF.

This sequence joins TRBV19 and TRBJ1-1; D may be TRBD1 (5 bases). The V gene's germline CDR1 is LNHDA and CDR2 SQIVND (reference sequence). V was clipped by 5 bases and J by 4 bases, with 14 bases between them. The CDR3 is 14 amino acids. The CDR3 protein is CASSADLGGTEAFF. CDR3 nucleotides: TGTGCCAGTAGTGCGGATCTTGGGGGCACTGAAGCTTTCTTT.

The table lists this clone with a count of one. V usage is TRBV25-1 and J usage is TRBJ1-4; TRBD1 agrees at 7 bases. CDR1 and CDR2 from the germline V gene are MGHDK and SYGVNS. V gave up 6 bases and J gave up 8 bases; unmatched junction bases: 12. The CDR3 runs 15 residues. CDR3 in DNA: TGTGCCAGCAGAGAGGCGGGGACAGTAAGAGAAAAACTGTTTTTT. Its translation is CASREAGTVREKLFF.

The chain has TRBV5-1 and TRBJ2-5; TRBD2 matches 11 bases. This CDR3 contains 16 residues. V was pared by 4 bases and J by 4 bases, with 9 bases of the junction left unmatched. From germline, CDR1 is SGHRS and CDR2 YFSETQ. In DNA, the CDR3 is TGCGCCAGCAGCCCGCCACTAGCGGGGGACAGAGAGACCCAGTACTTC. It is translated as CASSPPLAGDRETQYF.

The chain joins TRBV5-1 to TRBJ2-5; unclear D gene. Germline loops: CDR1 SGHRS, CDR2 YFSETQ. Trimming stripped 3 bases from V and 5 bases from J, with 8 bases between. CDR3 size: 12 residues. CDR3 nucleotide sequence: TGCGCCAGCAGCTCCGGAGAGGAGACCCAGTACTTC. Translated: CASSSGEETQYF.

This sequence joins TRBV10-1 and TRBJ1-6; tentatively, D is TRBD1 (6 bases). Germline V gene data show CDR1 as WNHNN and CDR2 as SYGVQD (reference sequence). V dropped 5 bases and J dropped 6 bases, with 14 bases sitting between them. The CDR3 is made up of 15 amino acids. The CDR3: CASSSKQGSNSPLHF. The CDR3 DNA reads as TGCGCCAGCAGTTCCAAACAGGGCAGTAATTCACCCCTCCACTTT.

This chain joins TRBV6-5 and TRBJ1-6, with unresolved D. CDR3 length equals 11 residues. Germline assignment: CDR1 MNHEY and CDR2 SVGAGI. Trimming removed 9 bases from V and 14 bases from J, with 14 bases in between. In nucleotides, the CDR3 is TGTGCCAGTTGGTCCCTTCGGGCCCTCCACTTT. Its translation is CASWSLRALHF.

The rearrangement uses TRBV2 and TRBJ2-5; TRBD2 might be the D (6 bases). The CDR3 runs to 14 residues. CDR1 and CDR2 (germline): SNHLY, FYNNEI. Between the trimmed V and J ends, which lost 4 bases and 5 bases, there was a span of 14 bases. The CDR3, as DNA: TGTGCCAGCAGTGTGGGGCGGGGTCCGGAGACCCAGTACTTC. This sequence encodes CASSVGRGPETQYF.

The CDR3: CASSIDLSESTSSPLHF. CDR3 nucleotide sequence: TGTGCCAGTAGTATAGATCTATCTGAATCCACAAGTTCACCCCTCCACTTT. The chain has TRBV19 and TRBJ1-6; D not certain. Trimming shortened V by 0 bases and J by 9 bases, and 18 bases separated the two germline ends. CDR3 length: 17 residues. The V gene's germline CDR1 is LNHDA and CDR2 SQIVND (reference sequence). The variable domain in full, completed from reference TRBV19 and TRBJ1-6, reads DGGITQSPKYLFRKEGQNVTLSCEQNLNHDAMYWYRQDPGQGLRLIYYSQIVNDFQKGDIAEGYSVSREKKESFPLTVTSAQKNPTAFYLCASSIDLSESTSSPLHFGNGTRLTVT.

The DNA of the CDR3 is TGTGCCAGCAGCTTCTATTTTGAAGCTTTCTTT. It encodes CASSFYFEAFF. The V gene is TRBV5-5, the J gene TRBJ1-1; D unresolved. The V gene lost 2 bases and the J gene lost 7 bases, with 6 bases spanning the gap. Looked up from germline, CDR1 is SGHKS and CDR2 is YYEKEE (reference sequence). The CDR3 has 11 residues. Full variable domain (rest looked up from reference TRBV5-5 and TRBJ1-1): DAGVTQSPTHLIKTRGQQVTLRCSPISGHKSVSWYQQVLGQGPQFIFQYYEKEERGRGNFPDRFSARQFPNYSSELNVNALLLGDSALYLCASSFYFEAFFGQGTRLTVV.

This CDR3 reads CASSLGGMNTEAFF. In DNA form, the CDR3 reads TGTGCCAGCAGCTTGGGGGGAATGAACACTGAAGCTTTCTTT. This chain links TRBV11-3 with TRBJ1-1, with a weak D call TRBD1 (5 bases). CDR3 length equals 14 residues. V lost 3 bases and J lost 0, with 8 bases in between. Germline V lookup: CDR1 SGHNT, CDR2 YENEEA.

The chain uses TRBV18 and TRBJ2-7; D unclear. Per germline, CDR1 KGHSH and CDR2 LQKENI. This CDR3 comprises 11 residues. Between the trimmed V and J ends, which lost 5 bases and 13 bases, there was a span of 15 bases. CDR3 DNA sequence: TGTGCCAGCTCATCAAAGGGCCAGCCCTACTTC. This sequence encodes CASSSKGQPYF.

This clone was counted once. The J gene is TRBJ2-2, the V gene TRBV2; D gene ambiguous. The length of the CDR3 is 13 residues. Germline V gene data show CDR1 as SNHLY and CDR2 as FYNNEI. Trimming removed 6 bases from V and 3 bases from J, with 8 bases in between. The CDR3 nucleotides read TGTGCCAGCAGGGCTGACTACACCGGGGAGCTGTTTTTT. Translation gives CASRADYTGELFF.

The chain uses TRBV4-2 and TRBJ2-5, with TRBD2 matching over 7 bases. Germline-derived CDR1 and CDR2 are LGHNA and YNFKEQ. This CDR3 spans 18 amino acids. The J segment lost 7 bases and the V segment lost 0 bases, leaving 17 bases of the junction unmatched. The CDR3 DNA follows: TGTGCCAGCAGCCAAGAGACGGAGGGAGGGACCGGACTGGTGACCCAGTACTTC. Translating gives CASSQETEGGTGLVTQYF.

The rearrangement links TRBV18 to TRBJ1-1, with D possibly matching TRBD1 (6 bases). The V gene lost 6 bases and the J gene lost 8 bases, with 10 bases spanning the gap. Germline CDR1 reads KGHSH; CDR2 reads LQKENI. This CDR3 is built from 11 residues. CDR3 protein: CASSGGGEAFF. DNA of the CDR3: TGTGCCAGCTCGGGGGGCGGCGAAGCTTTCTTT.

The chain couples TRBV28 to TRBJ2-6; TRBD1 aligns across 7 bases. The CDR3 contains 17 residues. J gave up 0 bases and V 3 bases, and 5 bases lay outside the gene matches. Germline-derived CDR1 and CDR2 are MDHEN and SYDVKM. The CDR3 is CASSLGTAFSGANVLTF. The CDR3, as DNA: TGTGCCAGCAGTTTGGGGACAGCATTCTCTGGGGCCAACGTCCTGACTTTC.